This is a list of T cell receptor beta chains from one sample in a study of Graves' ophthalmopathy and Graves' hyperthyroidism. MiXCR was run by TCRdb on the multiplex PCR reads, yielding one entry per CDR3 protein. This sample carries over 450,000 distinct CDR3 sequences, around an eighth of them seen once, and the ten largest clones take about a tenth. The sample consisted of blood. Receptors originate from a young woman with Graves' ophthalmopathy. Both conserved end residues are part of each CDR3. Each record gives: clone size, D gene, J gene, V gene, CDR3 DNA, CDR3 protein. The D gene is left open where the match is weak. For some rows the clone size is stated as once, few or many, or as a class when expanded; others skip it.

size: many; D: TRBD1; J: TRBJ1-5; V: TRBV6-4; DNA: TGTGCCAGCAGTGACCCGGGACAGTGGAGAAATCAGCCCCAGCATTTT; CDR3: CASSDPGQWRNQPQHF
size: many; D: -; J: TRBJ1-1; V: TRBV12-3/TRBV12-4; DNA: TGTGCCAGCAGTTTAAGTAGTTTAGGGGGCACTGAAGCTTTCTTT; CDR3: CASSLSSLGGTEAFF
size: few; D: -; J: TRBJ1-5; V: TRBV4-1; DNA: TGCGCCAGCAGCCAAGGGAGAGGAATCAATCAGCCCCAGCATTTT; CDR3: CASSQGRGINQPQHF
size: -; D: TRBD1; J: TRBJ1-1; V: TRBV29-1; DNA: TGCAGCCATAAGGGACAGGGGAACACTGAAGCTTTCTTT; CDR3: CSHKGQGNTEAFF
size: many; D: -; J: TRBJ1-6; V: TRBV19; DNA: TGTGCCAGTAGTGAGAACACCATGGGAGCTTCACCCCTCCACTTT; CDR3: CASSENTMGASPLHF
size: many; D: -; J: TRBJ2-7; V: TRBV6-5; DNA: TGTGCCAGCAGTTCGGGACGGAGCTCCTACGAGCAGTACTTC; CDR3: CASSSGRSSYEQYF
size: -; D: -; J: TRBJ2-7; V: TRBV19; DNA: TGTGCCAGTAGTAAGGACCCTTCCTACGAGCAGTACTTC; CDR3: CASSKDPSYEQYF
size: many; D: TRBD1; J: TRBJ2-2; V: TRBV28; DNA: TGTGCCAGCAGAACCGGGACAGGGGGCAACACCGGGGAGCTGTTTTTT; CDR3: CASRTGTGGNTGELFF
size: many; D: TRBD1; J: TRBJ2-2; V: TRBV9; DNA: TGTGCCAGCAGCGTTCCCCTCCCAGGGGGCGCAGGCGGGGAGCTGTTTTTT; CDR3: CASSVPLPGGAGGELFF
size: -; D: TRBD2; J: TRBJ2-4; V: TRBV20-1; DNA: TGCAGTGCTAGGAGAGCAGCGGGAGGTAGGGCCAAAAACATTCAGTACTTC; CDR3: CSARRAAGGRAKNIQYF